Shown below are 23 T cell receptor beta chains from a single sample sequenced in a study of identical twins. TCRdb independently ran MiXCR on the 5' RACE reads; one entry per CDR3 protein. The table records hundreds of thousands of distinct CDR3 sequences, under 25% of them present only once. The sample was also linked to a second study, of yellow fever vaccine responses in identical twins.

The sequencing input was CD4+ T cells sorted from blood. These receptors were taken from a woman younger than 35 in good health.

This clonotype has only a few counts. The V call is TRBV12-3 or TRBV12-4, the J call TRBJ2-5; the match to TRBD2 covers 7 bases. With 5 bases clipped from V and 1 base from J, the junction kept 10 bases outside the gene matches. The CDR3 loop spans 16 amino acids. The CDR3, as DNA: TGTGCCAGCAGTGCGGCCCCGGGACTATCCCAAGAGACCCAGTACTTC. Its translation: CASSAAPGLSQETQYF.

This clonotype was detected a few times. The chain is built from TRBV7-2 and TRBJ2-3; 8 bases line up with TRBD2. Germline V gene sequence: CDR1 SGHTA, CDR2 FQGNSA. CDR3 size: 16 residues. V trimming: 4 bases; J trimming: 2 bases; junction bases outside the gene matches: 8. In nucleotides, the CDR3 is TGTGCCAGCAGCTCGGGCCGGGGGGGTCTCACAGATACGCAGTATTTT. Translation: CASSSGRGGLTDTQYF.

This chain links TRBV5-1 with TRBJ1-6, with D perhaps matching TRBD1 (5 bases). CDR3 length: 15 amino acids. CDR1 SGHRS and CDR2 YFSETQ come from the germline V gene. The V and J ends lost 4 bases and 5 bases respectively, with 13 bases between them. CDR3 coding DNA: TGCGCCAGCAGCCAAACCGGGACTGATAATTCACCCCTCCACTTT. This sequence encodes CASSQTGTDNSPLHF.

J is TRBJ2-3 and V is TRBV4-2, with 10 bases identical to TRBD2. This CDR3 has 18 amino acids. From germline, CDR1 is LGHNA and CDR2 YNFKEQ. V lost 1 base and J lost 0; bases outside the gene matches: 7. The CDR3 DNA reads TGTGCCAGCAGCCAAGGGGGACTAGCGATCACTAGCACAGATACGCAGTATTTT. Its translation is CASSQGGLAITSTDTQYF.

This clonotype was detected only once. The chain links TRBV7-8 to TRBJ2-1; D uncertain. This CDR3 region has 16 residues. Deletions cut 3 bases from V and 1 base from J, with 13 bases between. Germline V gene data show CDR1 as SGHVS and CDR2 as FQNEAQ. Here the CDR3 DNA reads TGTGCCAGCAGCTTTCCGACGAGGCAATCCTACAATGAGCAGTTCTTC. This sequence encodes CASSFPTRQSYNEQFF.

This clonotype was counted between two and nine times. V gene TRBV7-3 combines with J gene TRBJ2-7; 8 positions agree with TRBD2. Per the germline V gene, CDR1 is SGHTA and CDR2 is FQGTGA. With V trimmed by 2 bases and J by 4 bases, 7 bases remained unmatched. The CDR3 consists of 15 residues. CDR3 in DNA: TGTGCCAGCAGCTTAGGCTCCGGGACTAGTTACGAGCAGTACTTC. It yields the protein CASSLGSGTSYEQYF.

The chain links TRBV2 to TRBJ2-1, with 8 bases that match TRBD2. From germline, CDR1 is SNHLY and CDR2 FYNNEI. The CDR3 contains 18 residues. With V trimmed by 6 bases and J by 2 bases, 15 bases remained unmatched. For the CDR3, the DNA is TGTGCCAGCAGGGGTCAGGACGGGAGGGCCCCAGCCTACAATGAGCAGTTCTTC. Its protein product is CASRGQDGRAPAYNEQFF.

V is TRBV15 and J is TRBJ1-4, with D possibly matching TRBD1 (6 bases). The V end was cut by 3 bases, the J end by 7 bases, with 15 bases between. CDR1 and CDR2 from the germline V gene are LNHNV and YYDKDF (reference sequence). This CDR3 is 15 amino acids long. The CDR3 DNA sequence: TGTGCCACCAGCAGCAGACAGGAGAATAGTGAAAAACTGTTTTTT. It translates to CATSSRQENSEKLFF.

This clonotype occurred a few times. The chain couples TRBV10-3 to TRBJ2-5; 7 bases align to TRBD2. V was pared by 5 bases and J by 2 bases, with 5 bases of the junction left unmatched. The length of the CDR3 is 14 residues. The germline V gene has CDR1 ENHRY and CDR2 SYGVKD. In DNA, the CDR3 is TGTGCCATCAGTAGGGGAGGGCAACAAGAGACCCAGTACTTC. It yields the protein CAISRGGQQETQYF.

The chain joins TRBV10-1 to TRBJ2-1; a weak D match, TRBD1 (5 bases). Trimming removed 0 bases at V and 3 bases at J, with 15 bases between. The length of the CDR3 is 17 residues. The germline CDR1 and CDR2 sequences are WNHNN and SYGVQD (reference sequence). The chain's CDR3 is CASSESLVPGLYNEQFF. Here the CDR3 DNA reads TGCGCCAGCAGTGAGTCTCTCGTGCCAGGGCTCTACAATGAGCAGTTCTTC.

The V and J genes are TRBV5-1 and TRBJ1-1, with 11 bases that match TRBD1. With 3 bases clipped from V and 5 bases from J, the junction kept 6 bases outside the gene matches. Germline assignment: CDR1 SGHRS and CDR2 YFSETQ. This CDR3 spans 15 amino acids. The CDR3 loop reads CASSSMGQGGTEAFF. The CDR3 DNA sequence: TGCGCCAGCAGCTCGATGGGACAGGGGGGGACTGAAGCTTTCTTT.

The genes are TRBV7-9 and TRBJ2-4, with 8 bases matching TRBD1. Trimming at V came to 2 bases and at J to 0 bases, leaving 6 bases not matched to a gene. CDR3 length: 17 amino acids. In germline, CDR1 is SEHNR, CDR2 FQNEAQ (reference sequence). The CDR3 loop reads CASSLKDGQGAKNIQYF. The CDR3 nucleotides read TGTGCCAGCAGCTTAAAGGACGGACAGGGAGCCAAAAACATTCAGTACTTC.

This clonotype appeared a few times. V gene TRBV12-3 or TRBV12-4 combines with J gene TRBJ2-7, with 8 bases fitting TRBD2. The CDR3 has 12 amino acids. V shed 5 bases, J shed 6 bases, and the junction held 3 bases outside the gene matches. CDR3 nucleotides: TGTGCCAGCAGTGGCGGGGGGCCCGAGCAGTACGTC. Translating it yields CASSGGGPEQYV.

This clonotype has a handful of counts. The chain uses TRBV20-1 and TRBJ2-1, with 9 bases matching TRBD1. From germline, CDR1 is DFQATT and CDR2 SNEGSKA (reference sequence). The CDR3 is 14 amino acids. J was trimmed by 7 bases and V by 5 bases; bases with no gene match: 9. The CDR3 loop reads CSAPGQGTPNEQFF. DNA for the CDR3: TGCAGTGCTCCGGGACAGGGAACGCCTAATGAGCAGTTCTTC.

The genes are TRBV3-1 and TRBJ2-3; D not resolved. The germline CDR1 and CDR2 sequences are LGHDT and YNNKEL (reference sequence). The CDR3 covers 12 residues. V lost 6 bases to trimming and J lost 6 bases, with 10 bases between them. For the CDR3, the DNA is TGTGCCAGCAGTCGTCTGTCGGATACGCAGTATTTT. It encodes CASSRLSDTQYF.

The rearrangement links TRBV20-1 to TRBJ1-1, with D possibly being TRBD1 (5 bases). Germline V CDR1 and CDR2: DFQATT, SNEGSKA (reference sequence). The ends were cut back, 0 bases at V and 4 bases at J, with 9 bases in the middle. The CDR3 contains 13 residues. This CDR3 reads CSARDRAGTEAFF. The CDR3 DNA reads TGCAGTGCTAGAGACAGGGCTGGCACTGAAGCTTTCTTT.

CDR3 nucleotides: TGCAGTGCTAGAGAAAGGGACAGGGTGTGGGATGGCTACACCTTC. This translates into CSARERDRVWDGYTF. J is TRBJ1-2 and V is TRBV20-1, with 9 bases matching TRBD1. V gave up 0 bases and J gave up 6 bases; unmatched junction bases: 8. Germline CDR1 is DFQATT and CDR2 is SNEGSKA (reference sequence). There are 15 residues in the CDR3.

The rearrangement joins TRBV19 to TRBJ2-5; D is possibly TRBD2 (5 bases). This CDR3 comprises 13 residues. The V end was cut by 3 bases, the J end by 7 bases, with 12 bases between. Germline V CDR1 and CDR2: LNHDA, SQIVND (reference sequence). CDR3 sequence reads: CASSIGQAGTQYF. For the CDR3, the DNA is TGTGCCAGTAGTATTGGTCAGGCGGGGACCCAGTACTTC.

V is TRBV12-3 or TRBV12-4 and J is TRBJ2-5; the D is unclear. Trimming took 3 bases from V and 3 from J, leaving 11 bases between them. The CDR3 contains 14 residues. The CDR3 region is CASSLGKSEETQYF. In DNA form, the CDR3 reads TGTGCCAGCAGTTTGGGGAAGTCAGAAGAGACCCAGTACTTC.

The chain links TRBV7-9 to TRBJ1-1; D gene ambiguous. Germline lookup yields CDR1 SEHNR and CDR2 FQNEAQ (reference sequence). CDR3 length: 17 residues. Deletions cut 1 base from V and 5 bases from J, with 20 bases between. CDR3 loop: CASSLGLQRLGRTEAFF. In nucleotides, the CDR3 is TGTGCCAGCAGCTTAGGTCTCCAGCGGTTGGGTAGGACTGAAGCTTTCTTT.

This sequence joins TRBV20-1 and TRBJ2-7; 9 positions agree with TRBD2. The V gene's germline CDR1 is DFQATT and CDR2 SNEGSKA (reference sequence). This CDR3 has 15 amino acids. Trimming cost V 4 bases and J 1 base; bases outside gene matches: 8. The CDR3 sequence is CSATRLAAPSYEQYF. As DNA, the CDR3 is TGCAGTGCTACCCGACTAGCGGCCCCGTCCTACGAGCAGTACTTC.

The genes are TRBV5-1 and TRBJ2-7; possibly TRBD1 or TRBD2 for D (6 bases each). Deletions cut 0 bases from V and 0 bases from J, with 10 bases between. Germline V gives CDR1 SGHRS, CDR2 YFSETQ. The CDR3 is 15 amino acids. Written as DNA, the CDR3 is TGCGCCAGCAGCTTGGAGGGGGGAGTCTCCTACGAGCAGTACTTC. Residues: CASSLEGGVSYEQYF. The full variable domain, its missing parts supplied by reference TRBV5-1 and TRBJ2-7, is KAGVTQTPRYLIKTRGQQVTLSCSPISGHRSVSWYQQTPGQGLQFLFEYFSETQRNKGNFPGRFSGRQFSNSRSEMNVSTLELGDSALYLCASSLEGGVSYEQYFGPGTRLTVT.

This chain links TRBV11-2 with TRBJ2-7; possible D gene TRBD2, 5 bases. CDR3 length: 15 residues. The germline V gene has CDR1 SGHAT and CDR2 FQNNGV. V was pared by 3 bases and J by 7 bases, with 19 bases between. CDR3 coding DNA: TGTGCCAGCAGCTTTGTACCGGACCTCCGGGGTGAGCAGTACTTC. Amino acids: CASSFVPDLRGEQYF.